The sequence of this T cell receptor beta chain was determined in a study of blood T cell repertoires in COVID-19. The germline gives CDR1 GTSNPN, CDR2 SVGIG (reference sequence). V gave up 5 bases and J gave up 1 base, with 8 bases separating them. The CDR3 consists of 12 residues. In the original workflow: Estimated nucleated cell counts came from reference gene primer amplification. Produced via immunoSEQ multiplex PCR; TCRdb's table is partial and in-frame only. D and trimming were read from the DNA, whereas the V and J calls and clone size are those reported in that table. The data show about 52,000 clones, 91% seen once.

Material for sequencing was peripheral blood. This TCR was recovered from a man in his forties or fifties with active COVID-19. V and J are TRBV30 and TRBJ1-1; D is ambiguous. For the CDR3, the DNA is TGTGCCTGGGGCCAGGCGAACACTGAAGCTTTCTTT. Encoded protein: CAWGQANTEAFF.